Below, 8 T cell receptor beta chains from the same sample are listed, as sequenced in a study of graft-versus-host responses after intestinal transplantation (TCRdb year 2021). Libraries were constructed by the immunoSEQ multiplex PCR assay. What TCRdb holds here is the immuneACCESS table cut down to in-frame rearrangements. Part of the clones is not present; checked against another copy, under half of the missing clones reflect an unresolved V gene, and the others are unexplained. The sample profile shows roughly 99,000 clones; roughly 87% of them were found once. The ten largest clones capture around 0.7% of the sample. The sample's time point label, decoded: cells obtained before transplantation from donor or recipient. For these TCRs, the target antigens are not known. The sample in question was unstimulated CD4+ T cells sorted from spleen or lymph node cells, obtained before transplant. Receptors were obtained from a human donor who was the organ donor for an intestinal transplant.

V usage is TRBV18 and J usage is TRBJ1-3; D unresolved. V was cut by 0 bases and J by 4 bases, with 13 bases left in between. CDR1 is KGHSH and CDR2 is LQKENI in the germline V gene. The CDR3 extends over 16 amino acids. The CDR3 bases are TGTGCCAGCTCACCACCGAGGGCATCGGGAGGAAACACCATATATTTT. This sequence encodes CASSPPRASGGNTIYF.

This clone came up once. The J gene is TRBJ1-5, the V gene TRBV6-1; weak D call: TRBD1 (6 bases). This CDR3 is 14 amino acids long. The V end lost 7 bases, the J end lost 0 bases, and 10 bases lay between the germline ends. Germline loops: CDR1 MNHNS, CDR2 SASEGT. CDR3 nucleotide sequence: TGTGCCAGCAAACAGGGTAGTAGCAATCAGCCCCAGCATTTT. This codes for CASKQGSSNQPQHF.

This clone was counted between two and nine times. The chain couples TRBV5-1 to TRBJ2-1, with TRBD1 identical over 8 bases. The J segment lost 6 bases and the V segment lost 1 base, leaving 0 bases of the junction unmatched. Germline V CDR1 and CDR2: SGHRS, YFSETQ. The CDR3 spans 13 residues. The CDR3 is CASSLTGGNEQFF. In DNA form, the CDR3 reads TGCGCCAGCAGCTTGACAGGGGGCAATGAGCAGTTCTTC. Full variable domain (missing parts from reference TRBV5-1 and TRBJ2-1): KAGVTQTPRYLIKTRGQQVTLSCSPISGHRSVSWYQQTPGQGLQFLFEYFSETQRNKGNFPGRFSGRQFSNSRSEMNVSTLELGDSALYLCASSLTGGNEQFFGPGTRLTVL.

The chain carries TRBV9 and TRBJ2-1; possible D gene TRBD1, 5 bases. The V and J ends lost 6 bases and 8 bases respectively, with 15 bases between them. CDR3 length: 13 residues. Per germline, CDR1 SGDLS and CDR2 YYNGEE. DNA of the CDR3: TGTGCCAGCACCATAGGGGTAGCCGATGAGCAGTTCTTC. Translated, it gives CASTIGVADEQFF. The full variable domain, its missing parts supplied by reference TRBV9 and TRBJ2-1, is DSGVTQTPKHLITATGQRVTLRCSPRSGDLSVYWYQQSLDQGLQFLIQYYNGEERAKGNILERFSAQQFPDLHSELNLSSLELGDSALYFCASTIGVADEQFFGPGTRLTVL.

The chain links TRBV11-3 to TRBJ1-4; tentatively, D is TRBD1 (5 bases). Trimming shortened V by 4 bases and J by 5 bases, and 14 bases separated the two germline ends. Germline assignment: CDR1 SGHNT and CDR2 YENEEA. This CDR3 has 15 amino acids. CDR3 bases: TGTGCCAGCAGCTATGAGGGGACGGCGAATGAAAAACTGTTTTTT. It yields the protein CASSYEGTANEKLFF.

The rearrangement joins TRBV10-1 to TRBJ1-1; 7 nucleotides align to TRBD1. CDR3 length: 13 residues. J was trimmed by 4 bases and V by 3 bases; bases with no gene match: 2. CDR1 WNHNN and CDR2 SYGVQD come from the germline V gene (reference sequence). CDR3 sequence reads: CASSDRGTTEAFF. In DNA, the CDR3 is TGCGCCAGCAGTGACAGGGGGACCACTGAAGCTTTCTTT.

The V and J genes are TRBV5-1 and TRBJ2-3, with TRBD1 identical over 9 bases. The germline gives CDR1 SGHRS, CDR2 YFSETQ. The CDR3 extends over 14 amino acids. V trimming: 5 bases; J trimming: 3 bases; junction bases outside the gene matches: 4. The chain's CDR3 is CASRRQGVTDTQYF. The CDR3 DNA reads TGCGCCAGCAGAAGACAGGGGGTGACAGATACGCAGTATTTT.

DNA of the CDR3: TGCGCCAGCAGTCCCTGGGGGGAGGGCCGCGGGCCCGGGGAGCTGTTTTTT. Amino acid sequence: CASSPWGEGRGPGELFF. The J gene is TRBJ2-2, the V gene TRBV10-1, with 7 bases fitting TRBD2. The CDR3 has 17 amino acids. With 5 bases clipped from V and 6 bases from J, the junction kept 15 bases outside the gene matches. Germline lookup yields CDR1 WNHNN and CDR2 SYGVQD (reference sequence).